These T cell receptor beta chains were read from a single sample in a study of neurological immune-mediated disorders. A single record per CDR3 protein comes from TCRdb applying MiXCR to the 5' RACE reads. This table has fewer than 110,000 distinct CDR3 sequences, 10% to 11% appearing once. The sequencing input was PBMCs. All receptors derive from a female donor with HTLV-1-associated myelopathy (HAM/TSP). Each CDR3 is given with its conserved first and last residue. Fields, in order: clone size, J gene, CDR3 length, V gene, D gene, CDR3 DNA, CDR3 protein. D genes are given only for firm matches. Expanded clones are given a class, and other clones once, few, many or no size at all.

abundance: many; j_gene: TRBJ2-3; len: 13; v_gene: TRBV3-1; d_gene: .; CDR3nt: TGTGCCAGCAGCCTCCTGTCCGGAGATACGCAGTATTTT; CDR3aa: CASSLLSGDTQYF
abundance: many; j_gene: TRBJ1-2; len: 14; v_gene: TRBV29-1; d_gene: TRBD1; CDR3nt: TGCAGCGTTGAGTTAGACAGGGATGGTTCATCCTACACCTTC; CDR3aa: CSVELDRDGSSYTF
abundance: many; j_gene: TRBJ2-5; len: 15; v_gene: TRBV5-1; d_gene: .; CDR3nt: TGCGCCAGCAGCTTGGACAGGGTTGGGCAAGAGACCCAGTACTTC; CDR3aa: CASSLDRVGQETQYF
abundance: many; j_gene: TRBJ2-3; len: 12; v_gene: TRBV20-1; d_gene: .; CDR3nt: TGCAGTGCTGGGGGGAGCACAGATACGCAGTATTTT; CDR3aa: CSAGGSTDTQYF
abundance: many; j_gene: TRBJ2-2; len: 16; v_gene: TRBV5-1; d_gene: .; CDR3nt: TGCGCCAGCAGCTTGCCACCGGGAAAAAACACCGGGGAGCTGTTTTTT; CDR3aa: CASSLPPGKNTGELFF
abundance: many; j_gene: TRBJ2-2; len: 15; v_gene: TRBV24-1; d_gene: TRBD2; CDR3nt: TGTGCCACCAGTGATCGACTAGCGGGGGCCGGGGAGCTGTTTTTT; CDR3aa: CATSDRLAGAGELFF
abundance: many; j_gene: TRBJ2-2; len: 14; v_gene: TRBV29-1; d_gene: .; CDR3nt: TGCAGCGTTGTAAGAGGGTTTAACACCGGGGAGCTGTTTTTT; CDR3aa: CSVVRGFNTGELFF
abundance: few; j_gene: TRBJ1-1; len: 16; v_gene: TRBV25-1; d_gene: .; CDR3nt: TGTGCCAGCAGTGAACTTAGTTTGGGGAGCGACACTGAAGCTTTCTTT; CDR3aa: CASSELSLGSDTEAFF
abundance: many; j_gene: TRBJ2-7; len: 14; v_gene: TRBV28; d_gene: .; CDR3nt: TGTGCCAGCAGCTACACCACAGGGGGGGGCGAGCAGTACTTC; CDR3aa: CASSYTTGGGEQYF
abundance: many; j_gene: TRBJ2-7; len: 13; v_gene: TRBV11-2; d_gene: .; CDR3nt: TGTGCCAGCAGCTCGGGGACGCGGTACGAGCAGTACTTC; CDR3aa: CASSSGTRYEQYF
abundance: few; j_gene: TRBJ2-5; len: 17; v_gene: TRBV7-2; d_gene: .; CDR3nt: TGTGCCAGCAGCTATTATGGGCCAGGAGACCTCCAAGAGACCCAGTACTTC; CDR3aa: CASSYYGPGDLQETQYF
abundance: medium-sized; j_gene: TRBJ2-5; len: 14; v_gene: TRBV12-3/TRBV12-4; d_gene: .; CDR3nt: TGTGCCAGCAGTTTATTGGGGGACAAAGAGACCCAGTACTTC; CDR3aa: CASSLLGDKETQYF
abundance: .; j_gene: TRBJ2-2; len: 14; v_gene: TRBV20-1; d_gene: TRBD1; CDR3nt: TGCAGTGCCCCAATCAGGGGGTCCGCCGGGGAGCTGTTTTTT; CDR3aa: CSAPIRGSAGELFF
abundance: few; j_gene: TRBJ2-2; len: 14; v_gene: TRBV20-1; d_gene: TRBD1; CDR3nt: TGCAGTGCTGGGGACAGATCGAACACCGGGGAGCTGTTTTTT; CDR3aa: CSAGDRSNTGELFF
abundance: many; j_gene: TRBJ2-7; len: 13; v_gene: TRBV5-4; d_gene: .; CDR3nt: TGTGCCAGCAGCCCACCGGGGCGGGCGGAACAGTACTTC; CDR3aa: CASSPPGRAEQYF
abundance: .; j_gene: TRBJ1-5; len: 18; v_gene: TRBV5-3; d_gene: TRBD1; CDR3nt: TGTGCCAGAAGCCCAGGGGGTATGTTGGTCTCATTACGGCAGCCCCAGCATTTT; CDR3aa: CARSPGGMLVSLRQPQHF
abundance: many; j_gene: TRBJ2-1; len: 17; v_gene: TRBV20-1; d_gene: TRBD2; CDR3nt: TGCAGTGCTAGAGCCTCGGCTAGCGGGGCTACCTGGAATGAGCAGTTCTTC; CDR3aa: CSARASASGATWNEQFF
abundance: many; j_gene: TRBJ2-1; len: 15; v_gene: TRBV28; d_gene: .; CDR3nt: TGTGCCAGCACCCTGGAGGGCGTCTCTACAAATGAGCAGTTCTTC; CDR3aa: CASTLEGVSTNEQFF
abundance: many; j_gene: TRBJ1-3; len: 14; v_gene: TRBV20-1; d_gene: .; CDR3nt: TGCAGTGCCCGAGAGGGCAGTTCTGGAAACACCATATATTTT; CDR3aa: CSAREGSSGNTIYF
abundance: many; j_gene: TRBJ2-1; len: 15; v_gene: TRBV2; d_gene: .; CDR3nt: TGTGCCAGCAGTGAGGGCAGGGGATTCTCGAATGAGCAGTTCTTC; CDR3aa: CASSEGRGFSNEQFF
abundance: few; j_gene: TRBJ2-2; len: 15; v_gene: TRBV20-1; d_gene: TRBD2; CDR3nt: TGCAGTGCTAGGTGGACGGGGGGGTACACCGGGGAGCTGTTTTTT; CDR3aa: CSARWTGGYTGELFF
abundance: many; j_gene: TRBJ1-6; len: 14; v_gene: TRBV7-9; d_gene: .; CDR3nt: TGTGCCAGCAGCTTAGATGGGGATAGCTCACCCCTCCACTTT; CDR3aa: CASSLDGDSSPLHF
abundance: many; j_gene: TRBJ2-3; len: 17; v_gene: TRBV5-1; d_gene: TRBD2; CDR3nt: TGCGCCAGCACCATCCAGGGTATAGCGGGGGCCACAGATACGCAGTATTTT; CDR3aa: CASTIQGIAGATDTQYF
abundance: many; j_gene: TRBJ2-2; len: 13; v_gene: TRBV29-1; d_gene: TRBD1; CDR3nt: TGCAGCGTCCGACAGGGGGCTGGCGGGGAGCTGTTTTTT; CDR3aa: CSVRQGAGGELFF
abundance: many; j_gene: TRBJ2-5; len: 15; v_gene: TRBV4-1; d_gene: TRBD1; CDR3nt: TGCGCCAGCAGCCGCGCGGACAGGGATGAGGAGACCCAGTACTTC; CDR3aa: CASSRADRDEETQYF
abundance: .; j_gene: TRBJ2-3; len: 17; v_gene: TRBV15; d_gene: .; CDR3nt: TGTGCCACCAGCGCGCTCGGGGGTCTTCGTGACACAGATACGCAGTATTTT; CDR3aa: CATSALGGLRDTDTQYF
abundance: many; j_gene: TRBJ2-7; len: 16; v_gene: TRBV5-1; d_gene: TRBD1; CDR3nt: TGCGCCAGCAGCTTGGTTACGGGGACAGGTTTGTACGAGCAGTACTTC; CDR3aa: CASSLVTGTGLYEQYF
abundance: many; j_gene: TRBJ1-5; len: 15; v_gene: TRBV4-1; d_gene: TRBD1; CDR3nt: TGCGCCAGCAGCCAACAAGACAGGGGAAATCAGCCCCAGCATTTT; CDR3aa: CASSQQDRGNQPQHF